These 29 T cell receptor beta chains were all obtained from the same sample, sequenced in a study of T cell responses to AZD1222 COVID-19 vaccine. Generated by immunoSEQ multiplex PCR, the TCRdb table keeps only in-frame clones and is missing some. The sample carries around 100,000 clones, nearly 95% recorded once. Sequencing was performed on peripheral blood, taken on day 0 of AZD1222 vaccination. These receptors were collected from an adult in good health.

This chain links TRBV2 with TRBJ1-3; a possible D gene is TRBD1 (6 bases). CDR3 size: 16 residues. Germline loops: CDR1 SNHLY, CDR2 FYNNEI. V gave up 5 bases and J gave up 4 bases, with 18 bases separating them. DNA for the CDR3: TGTGCCAGCAGTACCCTACAGGGATCGTTGGGAAACACCATATATTTT. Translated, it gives CASSTLQGSLGNTIYF.

CDR3 DNA: TGCGCCAGCAGCCAAGGACAGGACCTTTACGAGCAGTACTTC. This translates into CASSQGQDLYEQYF. The chain links TRBV4-1 to TRBJ2-7; tentatively, D is TRBD1 (6 bases). The CDR3 spans 14 residues. The V gene lost 1 base and the J gene lost 4 bases, with 11 bases spanning the gap. Per germline, CDR1 MGHRA and CDR2 YSYEKL.

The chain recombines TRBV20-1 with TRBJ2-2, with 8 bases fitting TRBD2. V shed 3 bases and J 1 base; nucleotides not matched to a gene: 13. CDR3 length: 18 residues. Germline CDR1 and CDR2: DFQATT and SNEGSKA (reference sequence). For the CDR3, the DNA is TGCAGTGCTAGTTCGTTAGCGGGATCTAATCGGAACACCGGGGAGCTGTTTTTT. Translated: CSASSLAGSNRNTGELFF.

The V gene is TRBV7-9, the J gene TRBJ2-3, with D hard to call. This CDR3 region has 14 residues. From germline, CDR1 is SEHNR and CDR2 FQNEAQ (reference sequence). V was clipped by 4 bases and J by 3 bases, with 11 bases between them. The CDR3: CASSSTWQTDTQYF. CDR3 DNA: TGTGCCAGCAGCTCCACTTGGCAGACAGATACGCAGTATTTT.

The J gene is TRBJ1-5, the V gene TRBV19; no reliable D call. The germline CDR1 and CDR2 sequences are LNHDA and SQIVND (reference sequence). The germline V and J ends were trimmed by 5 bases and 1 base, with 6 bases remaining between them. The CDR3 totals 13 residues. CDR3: CASSLESNQPQHF. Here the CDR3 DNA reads TGTGCCAGTAGTCTCGAAAGCAATCAGCCCCAGCATTTT. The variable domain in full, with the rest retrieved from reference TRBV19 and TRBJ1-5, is DGGITQSPKYLFRKEGQNVTLSCEQNLNHDAMYWYRQDPGQGLRLIYYSQIVNDFQKGDIAEGYSVSREKKESFPLTVTSAQKNPTAFYLCASSLESNQPQHFGDGTRLSIL.

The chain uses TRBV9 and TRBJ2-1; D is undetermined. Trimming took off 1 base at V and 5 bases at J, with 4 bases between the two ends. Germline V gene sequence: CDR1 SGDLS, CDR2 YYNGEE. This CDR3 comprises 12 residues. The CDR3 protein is CASSVFNNEQFF. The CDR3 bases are TGTGCCAGCAGCGTATTCAACAATGAGCAGTTCTTC. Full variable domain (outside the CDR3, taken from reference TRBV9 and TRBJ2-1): DSGVTQTPKHLITATGQRVTLRCSPRSGDLSVYWYQQSLDQGLQFLIQYYNGEERAKGNILERFSAQQFPDLHSELNLSSLELGDSALYFCASSVFNNEQFFGPGTRLTVL.

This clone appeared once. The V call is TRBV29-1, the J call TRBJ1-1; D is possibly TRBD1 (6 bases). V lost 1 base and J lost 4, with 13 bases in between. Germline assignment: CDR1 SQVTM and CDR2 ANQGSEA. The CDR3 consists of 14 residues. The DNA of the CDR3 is TGCAGCGTTGAAGTAATGGGGGGCACCACTGAAGCTTTCTTT. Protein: CSVEVMGGTTEAFF.

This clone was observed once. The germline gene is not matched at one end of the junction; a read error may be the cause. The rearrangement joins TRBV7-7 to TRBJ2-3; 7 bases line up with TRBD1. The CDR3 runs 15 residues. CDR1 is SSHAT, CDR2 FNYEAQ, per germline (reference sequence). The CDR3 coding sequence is TGTGCTAGCAGCCTCACAGGGGTCATCACAGATACGCAGTATTTT. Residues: CASSLTGVITDTQYF.

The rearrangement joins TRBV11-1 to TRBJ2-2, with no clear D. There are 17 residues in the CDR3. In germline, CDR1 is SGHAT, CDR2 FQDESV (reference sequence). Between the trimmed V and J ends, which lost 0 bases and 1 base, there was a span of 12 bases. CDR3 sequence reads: CASSLAPGYLNTGELFF. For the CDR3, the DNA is TGTGCCAGCAGCTTAGCACCGGGCTACCTGAACACCGGGGAGCTGTTTTTT.

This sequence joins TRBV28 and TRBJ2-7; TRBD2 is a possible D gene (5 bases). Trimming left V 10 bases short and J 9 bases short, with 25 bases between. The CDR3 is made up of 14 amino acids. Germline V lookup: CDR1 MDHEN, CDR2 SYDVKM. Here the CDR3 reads CATQAKLQRDRQYF. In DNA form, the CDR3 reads TGTGCCACCCAGGCTAAACTCCAGAGGGATAGGCAGTACTTC.

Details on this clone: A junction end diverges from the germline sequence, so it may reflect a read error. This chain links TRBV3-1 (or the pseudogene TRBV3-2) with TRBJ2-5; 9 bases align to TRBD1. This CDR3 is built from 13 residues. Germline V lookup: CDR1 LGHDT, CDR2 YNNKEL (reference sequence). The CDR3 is CASSQDRRGQGHF. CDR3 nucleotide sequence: TGTGCCAGCAGCCAGGACAGGAGGGGACAGGGTCACTTC.

The DNA of the CDR3 is TGTGCCAGCACTGGGACAGGGAATTATCGCCTCCACTTT. This encodes CASTGTGNYRLHF. The V gene is TRBV12-3 or TRBV12-4, the J gene TRBJ1-6; 9 bases fit TRBD1. J lost 15 bases, V lost 7 bases, and 10 bases had no gene match. The CDR3 consists of 13 residues.

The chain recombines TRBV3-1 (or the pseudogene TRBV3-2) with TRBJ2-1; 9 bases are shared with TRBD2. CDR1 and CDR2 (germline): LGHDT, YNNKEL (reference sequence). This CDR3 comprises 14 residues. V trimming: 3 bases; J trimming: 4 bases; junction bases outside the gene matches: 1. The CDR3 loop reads CASSQAGGYNEQFF. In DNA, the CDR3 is TGTGCCAGCAGCCAGGCGGGAGGGTACAATGAGCAGTTCTTC.

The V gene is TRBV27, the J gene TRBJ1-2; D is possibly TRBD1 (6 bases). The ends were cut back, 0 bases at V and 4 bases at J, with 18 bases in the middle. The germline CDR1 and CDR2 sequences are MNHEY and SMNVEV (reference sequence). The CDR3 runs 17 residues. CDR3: CASSLSFGTRIGYGYTF. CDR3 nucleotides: TGTGCCAGCAGTTTATCGTTCGGGACACGGATCGGCTATGGCTACACCTTC.

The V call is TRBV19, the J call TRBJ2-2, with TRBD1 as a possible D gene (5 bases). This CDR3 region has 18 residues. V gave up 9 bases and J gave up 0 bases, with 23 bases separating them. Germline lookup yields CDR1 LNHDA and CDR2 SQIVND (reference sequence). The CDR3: CARGCRPGHLANTGELFF. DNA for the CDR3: TGTGCCAGGGGATGCAGACCCGGACATCTCGCGAACACCGGGGAGCTGTTTTTT.

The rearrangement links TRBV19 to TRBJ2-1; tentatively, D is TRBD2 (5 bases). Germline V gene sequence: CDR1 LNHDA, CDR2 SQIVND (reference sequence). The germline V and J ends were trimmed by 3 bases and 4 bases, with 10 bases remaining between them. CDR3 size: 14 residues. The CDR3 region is CASSIRGLYNEQFF. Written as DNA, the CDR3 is TGTGCCAGTAGTATTAGAGGGTTGTACAATGAGCAGTTCTTC. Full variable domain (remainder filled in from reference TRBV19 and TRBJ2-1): DGGITQSPKYLFRKEGQNVTLSCEQNLNHDAMYWYRQDPGQGLRLIYYSQIVNDFQKGDIAEGYSVSREKKESFPLTVTSAQKNPTAFYLCASSIRGLYNEQFFGPGTRLTVL.

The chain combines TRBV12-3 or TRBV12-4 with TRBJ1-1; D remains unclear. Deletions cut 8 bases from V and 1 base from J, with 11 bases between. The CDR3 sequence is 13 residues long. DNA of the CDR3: TGTGCCAGCCCCCTCGGGGAGAACACTGAAGCTTTCTTT. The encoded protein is CASPLGENTEAFF.

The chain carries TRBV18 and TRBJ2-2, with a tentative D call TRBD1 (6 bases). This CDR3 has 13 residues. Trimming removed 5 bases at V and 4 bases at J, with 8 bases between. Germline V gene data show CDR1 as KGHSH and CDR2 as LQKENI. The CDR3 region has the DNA TGTGCCAGCTCAGGACAGATCACCGGGGAGCTGTTTTTT. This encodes CASSGQITGELFF.

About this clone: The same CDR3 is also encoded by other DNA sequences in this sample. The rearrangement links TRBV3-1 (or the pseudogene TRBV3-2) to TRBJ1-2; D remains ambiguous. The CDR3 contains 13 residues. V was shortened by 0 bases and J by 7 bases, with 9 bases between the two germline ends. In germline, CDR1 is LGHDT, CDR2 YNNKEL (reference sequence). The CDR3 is CASSQDRTAGYTF. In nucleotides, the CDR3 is TGTGCCAGCAGCCAAGATCGGACCGCTGGCTACACCTTC.

This chain's CDR3 is CASSYGRGNTEAFF. The CDR3 DNA follows: TGTGCCAGTAGTTACGGCAGGGGGAACACTGAAGCTTTCTTT. V gene TRBV19 combines with J gene TRBJ1-1; perhaps TRBD1 as D (6 bases). Deletions cut 5 bases from V and 1 base from J, with 11 bases between. The V gene's germline CDR1 is LNHDA and CDR2 SQIVND (reference sequence). The CDR3 has 14 residues. Full variable domain (missing parts from reference TRBV19 and TRBJ1-1): DGGITQSPKYLFRKEGQNVTLSCEQNLNHDAMYWYRQDPGQGLRLIYYSQIVNDFQKGDIAEGYSVSREKKESFPLTVTSAQKNPTAFYLCASSYGRGNTEAFFGQGTRLTVV.

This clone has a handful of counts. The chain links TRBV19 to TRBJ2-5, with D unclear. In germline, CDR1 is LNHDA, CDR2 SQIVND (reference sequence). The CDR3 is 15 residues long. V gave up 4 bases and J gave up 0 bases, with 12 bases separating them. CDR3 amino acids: CASSTAGSDQETQYF. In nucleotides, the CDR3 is TGTGCCAGTAGTACTGCTGGCTCGGACCAAGAGACCCAGTACTTC.

The CDR3 DNA follows: TGTGCCAGTAGTAGACGGGAAACGGACAGGACGACTGGAAACACCATATATTTT. The encoded protein is CASSRRETDRTTGNTIYF. The rearrangement uses TRBV19 and TRBJ1-3; 7 bases map to TRBD1. The CDR3 runs 18 residues. J lost 2 bases, V lost 4 bases, and 14 bases had no gene match. Germline values: CDR1 LNHDA, CDR2 SQIVND (reference sequence).

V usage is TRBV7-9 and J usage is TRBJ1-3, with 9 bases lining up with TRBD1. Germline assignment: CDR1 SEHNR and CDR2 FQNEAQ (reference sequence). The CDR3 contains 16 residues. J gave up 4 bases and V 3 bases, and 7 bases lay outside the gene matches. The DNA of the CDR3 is TGTGCCAGCAGCTTGATCAACAGGGGGCCAGGAAACACCATATATTTT. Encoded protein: CASSLINRGPGNTIYF.

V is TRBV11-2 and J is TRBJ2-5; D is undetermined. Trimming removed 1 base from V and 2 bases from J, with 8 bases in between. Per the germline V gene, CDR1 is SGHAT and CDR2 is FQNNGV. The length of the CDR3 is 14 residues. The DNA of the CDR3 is TGTGCCAGCAGCTTAGGTCGGGCACAAGAGACCCAGTACTTC. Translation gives CASSLGRAQETQYF.

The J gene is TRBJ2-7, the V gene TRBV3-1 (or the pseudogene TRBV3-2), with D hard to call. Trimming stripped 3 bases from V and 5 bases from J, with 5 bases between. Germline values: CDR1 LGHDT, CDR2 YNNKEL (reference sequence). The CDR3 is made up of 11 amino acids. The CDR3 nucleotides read TGTGCCAGCAGCCACCAGGACGAGCAGTACTTC. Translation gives CASSHQDEQYF.

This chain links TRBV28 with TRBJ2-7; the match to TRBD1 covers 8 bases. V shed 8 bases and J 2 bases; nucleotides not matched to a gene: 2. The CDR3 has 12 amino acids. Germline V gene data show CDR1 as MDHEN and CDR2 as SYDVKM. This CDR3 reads CASRQGTYEQYF. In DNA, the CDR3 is TGTGCCAGCCGACAGGGGACCTACGAGCAGTACTTC.

This chain's CDR3 is CASSPGQTLREQYF. DNA for the CDR3: TGTGCCAGTAGTCCCGGACAGACCCTACGCGAGCAGTACTTC. This sequence joins TRBV19 and TRBJ2-7, with a weak D call TRBD1 (6 bases). The CDR3 covers 14 residues. Germline CDR1 LNHDA, CDR2 SQIVND (reference sequence). V lost 5 bases and J lost 6, with 17 bases in between.

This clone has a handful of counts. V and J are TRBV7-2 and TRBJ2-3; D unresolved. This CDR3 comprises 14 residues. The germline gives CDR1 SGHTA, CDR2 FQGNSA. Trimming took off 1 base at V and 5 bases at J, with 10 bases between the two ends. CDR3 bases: TGTGCCAGCAGCTTAGGCCACTCTAAAGATACGCAGTATTTT. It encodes CASSLGHSKDTQYF. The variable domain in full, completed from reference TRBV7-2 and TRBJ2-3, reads GAGVSQSPSNKVTEKGKDVELRCDPISGHTALYWYRQSLGQGLEFLIYFQGNSAPDKSGLPSDRFSAERTGGSVSTLTIQRTQQEDSAVYLCASSLGHSKDTQYFGPGTRLTVL.

The CDR3 reads CASSQERKEQYF. In DNA, the CDR3 is TGTGCCAGCAGCCAAGAGAGGAAAGAGCAGTACTTC. V gene TRBV3-1 (or the pseudogene TRBV3-2) combines with J gene TRBJ2-7; D not resolved. Trimming took off 0 bases at V and 7 bases at J, with 7 bases between the two ends. The CDR3 spans 12 residues. The V gene's germline CDR1 is LGHDT and CDR2 YNNKEL (reference sequence).